The text below deals with one T cell receptor (beta chain). Its antigen is unidentified. V lost 9 bases, J lost 6 bases, and 12 bases stayed unmatched. Germline CDR1 MNHNS, CDR2 SASEGT. The CDR3 sequence is 14 residues long. The time point denotes: persistent/refractory GD, antithyroid drugs over 5 years with positive TRAb. The TCR library used RNA extracted from PBMCs. This sample is part of a study of regulatory T cells in long-lasting Graves disease. Findings of the study overall: TRBV28, TRBJ1-2 and TRBJ2-5 were favored in persistent disease. Only peripheral blood was studied, not thyroid tissue. The TCR repertoire of persistent Graves' patients was less diverse than that of newly diagnosed ones.

Building of the TCR beta libraries involved iRepertoire HTBI primers and Arm-PCR of CDR3 regions. In TCRdb, the multiplex PCR reads were re-called with MiXCR into one record per CDR3 protein. Of 600,000 to 800,000 distinct CDR3 sequences listed, 25% to 35% were seen once; the top ten hold around 42%. The origin of this receptor is a female donor with Graves disease. Here the sequenced sample was peripheral blood mononuclear cells (PBMCs), taken when the disease was refractory, from a patient treated with antithyroid drugs. The chain employs TRBV6-1 and TRBJ2-7; 9 bases map to TRBD2. The CDR3 bases are TGTGCCAGTCAATTTAGCGGGAGCAGGTCCGAGCAGTACTTC. Amino acid sequence: CASQFSGSRSEQYF.